This TCR beta chain was recorded in a study of OX40 agonist ivuxolimab in advanced cancers. Across the whole study: Dose-escalation patients were diagnosed with hepatocellular carcinoma, melanoma, renal cell cancer or head and neck cancer.

Only in-frame clones appear in the TCRdb table, and some are missing; sequencing was by immunoSEQ multiplex PCR. The sample gives about 74,000 clones, 86% of which show up once; around 7% is in the top ten. Germline V gives CDR1 SGHNT, CDR2 YYREEE (reference sequence). The CDR3 covers 15 residues. The V and J ends lost 4 bases and 0 bases respectively, with 10 bases between them. This material consisted of CD4+ or CD8+ T cells sorted from blood, taken in a trial of the OX40 agonist ivuxolimab. The TCR sequence derives from an adult with an advanced solid tumor such as melanoma, head and neck, liver or kidney cancer. This chain links TRBV5-4 with TRBJ2-2; a possible D gene is TRBD2 (6 bases). For the CDR3, the DNA is TGTGCCAGCAGCCCGGGGGATTCGAACACCGGGGAGCTGTTTTTT. Translated, it gives CASSPGDSNTGELFF. The full variable domain, with the rest looked up from reference TRBV5-4 and TRBJ2-2, is ETGVTQSPTHLIKTRGQQVTLRCSSQSGHNTVSWYQQALGQGPQFIFQYYREEENGRGNFPPRFSGLQFPNYSSELNVNALELDDSALYLCASSPGDSNTGELFFGEGSRLTVL.